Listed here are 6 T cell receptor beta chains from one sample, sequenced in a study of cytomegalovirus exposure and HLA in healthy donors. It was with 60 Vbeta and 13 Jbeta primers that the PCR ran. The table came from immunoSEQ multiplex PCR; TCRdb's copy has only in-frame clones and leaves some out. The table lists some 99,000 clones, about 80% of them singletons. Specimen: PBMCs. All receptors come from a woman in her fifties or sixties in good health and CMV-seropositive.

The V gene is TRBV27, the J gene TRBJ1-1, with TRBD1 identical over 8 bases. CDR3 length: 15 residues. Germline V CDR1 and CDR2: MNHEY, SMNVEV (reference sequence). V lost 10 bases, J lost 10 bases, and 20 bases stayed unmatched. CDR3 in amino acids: CATLSETRTGSGAFF. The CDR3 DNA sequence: TGTGCCACCCTTAGCGAGACGAGGACAGGGTCGGGAGCTTTCTTT.

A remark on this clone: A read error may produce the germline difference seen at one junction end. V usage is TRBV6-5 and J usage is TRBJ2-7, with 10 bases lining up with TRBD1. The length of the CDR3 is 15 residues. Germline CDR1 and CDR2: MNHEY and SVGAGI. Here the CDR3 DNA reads TGTGCCAGCAGTTATGAGGGACAGGGGTCCTTCGAGCAGTACTTC. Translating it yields CASSYEGQGSFEQYF.

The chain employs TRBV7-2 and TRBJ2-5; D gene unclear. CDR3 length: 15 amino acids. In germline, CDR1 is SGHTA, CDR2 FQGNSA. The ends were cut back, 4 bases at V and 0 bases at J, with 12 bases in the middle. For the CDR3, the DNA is TGTGCCAGCAGCTCCTGGGCCACGTACCAAGAGACCCAGTACTTC. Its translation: CASSSWATYQETQYF.

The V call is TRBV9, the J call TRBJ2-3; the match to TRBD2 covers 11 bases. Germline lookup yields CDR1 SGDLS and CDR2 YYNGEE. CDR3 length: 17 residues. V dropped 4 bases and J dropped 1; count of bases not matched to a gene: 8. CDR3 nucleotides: TGTGCCAGCAGCTCATATGTAGCGGGGGGGCGCACAGATACGCAGTATTTT. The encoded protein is CASSSYVAGGRTDTQYF.

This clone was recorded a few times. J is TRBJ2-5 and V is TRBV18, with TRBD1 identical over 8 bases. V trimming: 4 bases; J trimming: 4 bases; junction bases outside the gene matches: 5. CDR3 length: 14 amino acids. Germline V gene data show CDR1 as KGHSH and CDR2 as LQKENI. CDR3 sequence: CASSQGQAGETQYF. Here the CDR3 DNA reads TGTGCCAGCTCACAGGGACAGGCGGGAGAGACCCAGTACTTC.

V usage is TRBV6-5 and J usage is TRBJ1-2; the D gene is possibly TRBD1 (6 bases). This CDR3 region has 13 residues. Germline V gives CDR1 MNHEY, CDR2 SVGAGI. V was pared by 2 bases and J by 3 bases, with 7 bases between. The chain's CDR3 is CASSYEGDYGYTF. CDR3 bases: TGTGCCAGCAGTTACGAGGGGGACTATGGCTACACCTTC.